This TCR beta chain was profiled in a study of cytomegalovirus exposure and HLA in healthy donors. Germline CDR1 reads SGDLS; CDR2 reads YYNGEE. The CDR3 is 14 residues long. Amplification used 60 Vbeta primers and 13 Jbeta primers. The data were produced by immunoSEQ multiplex PCR, yet TCRdb's version contains in-frame clones alone and is incomplete. The sample has around 180,000 clones; around 79% are singletons. This receptor was identified in a woman aged 40 to 50 in good health and CMV-seronegative. The rearrangement joins TRBV9 to TRBJ2-5; maybe TRBD2 (6 bases). The J call may not be correct, given that the DNA end is closer to TRBJ2-7. Sequencing input: PBMCs. CDR3 in DNA: TGTGCCAGCAGCGTAGAGGAGGGTCCCTACGAGCAGTACTTC. This gives the protein CASSVEEGPYEQYF.